Listed here are 18 T cell receptor beta chains from one sample, sequenced in a study of blood T cells in healthy people across ages. A J-beta primer mix and a sample-barcoded 5' primer were used in a second PCR of about 7 to 12 cycles. Using its own MiXCR run on the 5' RACE reads, TCRdb lists one record per CDR3 protein. Of 2 million or so distinct CDR3 sequences in the sample, less than 50% were seen once. The sample consisted of blood. The receptors stem from a woman aged 40-49 years in good health.

The CDR3 is CASREAGTDTYEQYF. The CDR3 region has the DNA TGTGCCAGCAGAGAGGCCGGGACAGATACCTACGAGCAGTACTTC. The chain has TRBV5-6 and TRBJ2-7; 7 bases fit TRBD1. CDR3 length: 15 amino acids. J lost 2 bases, V lost 5 bases, and 10 bases had no gene match. CDR1 SGHDT and CDR2 YYEEEE come from the germline V gene.

This clonotype was seen only a few times. The chain links TRBV20-1 to TRBJ2-5, with D possibly matching TRBD2 (5 bases). Germline CDR1 reads DFQATT; CDR2 reads SNEGSKA (reference sequence). Deletions cut 4 bases from V and 5 bases from J, with 14 bases between. CDR3 length equals 13 residues. CDR3 in amino acids: CSATKDWRETQYF. DNA for the CDR3: TGCAGTGCTACCAAGGACTGGCGCGAGACCCAGTACTTC.

This clonotype turned up a few times. The rearrangement joins TRBV6-5 to TRBJ2-1, with D maybe TRBD2 (6 bases). V lost 6 bases to trimming and J lost 5 bases, with 14 bases between them. The CDR3 totals 14 residues. The germline V gene has CDR1 MNHEY and CDR2 SVGAGI. Here the CDR3 DNA reads TGTGCCAGCAGGGACTCTAGCGTCAACAATGAGCAGTTCTTC. Translated, it gives CASRDSSVNNEQFF.

This clonotype occurred a few times. V usage is TRBV4-1 and J usage is TRBJ1-2; D not resolved. The CDR3 sequence is 16 residues long. Per the germline V gene, CDR1 is MGHRA and CDR2 is YSYEKL. V lost 4 bases, J lost 3 bases, and 18 bases lay in between. The CDR3 DNA is TGCGCCAGCAGCCCCTTACAAGCTGAAGTTGACTATGGCTACACCTTC. Translation gives CASSPLQAEVDYGYTF.

The J gene is TRBJ1-2, the V gene TRBV14, with 8 positions matching TRBD1. Germline CDR1 SGHDN, CDR2 FVKESK. The CDR3 totals 16 residues. J was trimmed by 5 bases and V by 1 base; bases with no gene match: 9. The CDR3 bases are TGTGCCAGCAGCCAAGGAGGGACAGGCACCCTTTATGGCTACACCTTC. Protein: CASSQGGTGTLYGYTF.

This clonotype has just a few counts. This chain joins TRBV20-1 and TRBJ2-7, with D perhaps matching TRBD1 (6 bases). V was trimmed by 1 base and J by 0 bases, leaving 10 bases between them. CDR3 length equals 14 residues. Germline V CDR1 and CDR2: DFQATT, SNEGSKA (reference sequence). For the CDR3, the DNA is TGCAGTGCTAGAGGGGACACGCGCTCCTACGAGCAGTACTTC. It yields the protein CSARGDTRSYEQYF.

This clonotype was detected a few times. CDR3 sequence: CATSDPTGRQETQYF. In DNA, the CDR3 is TGTGCCACCAGTGACCCGACAGGGAGGCAAGAGACCCAGTACTTC. The chain uses TRBV24-1 and TRBJ2-5; TRBD1 might be the D (7 bases). This CDR3 is 15 amino acids long. In germline, CDR1 is KGHDR, CDR2 SFDVKD. Trimming shortened V by 4 bases and J by 2 bases, and 13 bases separated the two germline ends.

This rearrangement joins TRBV12-3 or TRBV12-4 to TRBJ1-2, with 9 bases identical to TRBD1. V lost 1 base and J lost 6; bases outside the gene matches: 3. The CDR3 length is 14 residues. CDR3 residues: CASSLETGGNGYTF. The CDR3, as DNA: TGTGCCAGCAGTTTAGAGACAGGGGGGAATGGCTACACCTTC.

The chain recombines TRBV27 with TRBJ2-3; 8 nucleotides match TRBD1. CDR1 MNHEY and CDR2 SMNVEV come from the germline V gene (reference sequence). The V and J ends lost 5 bases and 3 bases, in that order; junction bases with no gene match: 10. The CDR3 length is 16 residues. The CDR3 bases are TGTGCCAGCAGTGGAAGACAGGGGCCTCAAACAGATACGCAGTATTTT. Translating gives CASSGRQGPQTDTQYF.

The chain uses TRBV28 and TRBJ1-4; 7 nucleotides line up with TRBD1. This CDR3 has 15 residues. Germline-derived CDR1 and CDR2 are MDHEN and SYDVKM. Germline trimming cut 8 bases from V and 2 bases from J; bases unmatched to any gene: 8. CDR3 amino acids: CASGTGDGTNEKLFF. CDR3 in DNA: TGTGCCAGCGGCACAGGGGACGGGACTAATGAAAAACTGTTTTTT.

V is TRBV5-1 and J is TRBJ2-5; 7 positions agree with TRBD1. The V segment lost 3 bases and the J segment 3 bases; nucleotides outside the gene matches: 2. This CDR3 has 13 amino acids. Germline V gene data show CDR1 as SGHRS and CDR2 as YFSETQ. CDR3 sequence (DNA): TGCGCCAGCAGCTATGGACAGGAAGAGACCCAGTACTTC. Protein: CASSYGQEETQYF.

The chain recombines TRBV28 with TRBJ2-3; 7 bases agree with TRBD1. This CDR3 region has 15 residues. Germline assignment: CDR1 MDHEN and CDR2 SYDVKM. After removal of 6 bases from V and 5 bases from J, the junction contained 11 bases not matched to a gene. CDR3: CASRLRGGAKDTQYF. The CDR3 DNA sequence: TGTGCCAGCAGGTTGAGAGGGGGCGCGAAAGATACGCAGTATTTT.

This clonotype came up a few times. The chain couples TRBV7-9 to TRBJ2-5, with a tentative D call TRBD2 (6 bases). V lost 0 bases and J 2 bases, leaving 13 bases between the germline ends. Per the germline V gene, CDR1 is SEHNR and CDR2 is FQNEAQ (reference sequence). The CDR3 spans 16 residues. This CDR3 reads CASSLAGLSGQETQYF. As DNA, the CDR3 is TGTGCCAGCAGCTTAGCGGGACTCAGCGGACAAGAGACCCAGTACTTC.

This clonotype came up a few times. The genes are TRBV6-2 or TRBV6-3 and TRBJ2-4, with D perhaps matching TRBD1 (5 bases). V dropped 0 bases and J dropped 10 bases, with 13 bases sitting between them. Looked up from germline, CDR1 is MNHEY and CDR2 is SVGEGT. The CDR3 is 14 residues long. CDR3: CASSYSGPAGIQYF. As DNA, the CDR3 is TGTGCCAGCAGTTACTCGGGCCCCGCAGGGATTCAGTACTTC.

The chain employs TRBV29-1 and TRBJ2-3; the match to TRBD2 covers 8 bases. Germline V gene data show CDR1 as SQVTM and CDR2 as ANQGSEA. CDR3 length: 14 amino acids. The trim removed 3 bases at V and 2 bases at J, leaving 4 bases unmatched. This CDR3 is CSVDPGGVTDTQYF. CDR3 nucleotide sequence: TGCAGCGTTGACCCGGGGGGGGTCACAGATACGCAGTATTTT.

The CDR3 reads CATSDFDRGTDTQYF. In DNA, the CDR3 is TGTGCCACCAGTGATTTCGACAGGGGTACAGATACGCAGTATTTT. The gene calls are TRBV24-1 and TRBJ2-3; 8 nucleotides match TRBD1. Germline loops: CDR1 KGHDR, CDR2 SFDVKD. V lost 1 base and J lost 3; bases outside the gene matches: 2. The CDR3 sequence is 15 residues long.

This rearrangement joins TRBV20-1 to TRBJ2-3, with 9 positions matching TRBD2. Trimming took 3 bases from V and 0 from J; bases not matched to a gene: 4. CDR1 is DFQATT and CDR2 is SNEGSKA in the germline V gene (reference sequence). The CDR3 spans 15 residues. CDR3 sequence: CSARGLAESTDTQYF. Here the CDR3 DNA reads TGCAGTGCTAGGGGACTAGCAGAGAGCACAGATACGCAGTATTTT.

The J gene is TRBJ1-2, the V gene TRBV6-1; D ambiguous. The ends were cut back, 4 bases at V and 8 bases at J, with 17 bases in the middle. CDR3 length: 14 amino acids. CDR1 MNHNS and CDR2 SASEGT come from the germline V gene. The CDR3: CASSVQFSLEGYTF. CDR3 bases: TGTGCCAGCAGTGTACAGTTCTCTCTGGAAGGCTACACCTTC.